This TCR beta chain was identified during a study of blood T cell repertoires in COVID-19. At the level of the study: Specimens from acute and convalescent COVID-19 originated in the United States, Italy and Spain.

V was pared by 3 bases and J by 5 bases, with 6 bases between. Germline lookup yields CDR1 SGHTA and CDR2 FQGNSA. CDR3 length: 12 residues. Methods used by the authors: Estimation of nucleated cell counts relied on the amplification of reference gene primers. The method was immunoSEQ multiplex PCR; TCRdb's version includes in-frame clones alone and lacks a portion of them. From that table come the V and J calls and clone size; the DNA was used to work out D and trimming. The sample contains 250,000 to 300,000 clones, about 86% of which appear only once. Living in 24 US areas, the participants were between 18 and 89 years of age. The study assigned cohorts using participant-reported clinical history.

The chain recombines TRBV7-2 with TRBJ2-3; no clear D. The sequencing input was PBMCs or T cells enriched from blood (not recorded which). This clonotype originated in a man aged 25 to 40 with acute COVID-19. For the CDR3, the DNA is TGTGCCAGCAGCTTCGTCCTAGATACGCAGTATTTT. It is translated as CASSFVLDTQYF.